What follows are 17 T cell receptor beta chains derived from one specimen sequenced in a study of CD8+ T cells in alopecia areata. Sequencing templates came from extracted RNA that was reverse transcribed into cDNA. Profiling relied on immunoSEQ multiplex PCR, and the TCRdb table lists in-frame clones only, not all of them. The record shows roughly 120,000 clones for this sample, with no singletons present. Sequencing was carried out using lesional skin. The receptors here all came from a C3H/HeJ mouse with alopecia areata. This line is of MHC haplotype H2-k.

The sample holds a few counts of this clone. Genes and germline are mouse. The CDR3 goes on 4 residues after the read ends, and that part is filled in from the germline J gene. This chain uses TRBV12-1 with TRBJ1-4; TRBD1 is a possible D gene (6 bases). Germline V gene data show CDR1 as SGHSN and CDR2 as HYEKVE. Trimming took 2 bases from V and 4 from J, leaving 10 bases between them. The CDR3 has 14 amino acids. CDR3 bases read: TGTGCCAGCTCTCCAACGGACAGCAACGAA. It encodes CASSPTDSNE. The CDR3, in full, reads CASSPTDSNERLFF.

Comment on this clone: Gene names denote mouse genes. The sequence runs out 4 residues before the end of the CDR3; the remainder is reconstructed from the germline J gene. The chain has TRBV13-3 and TRBJ1-4; D is unresolved. The length of the CDR3 is 11 residues. Germline values: CDR1 NNHDY, CDR2 SYVADS. The chain's CDR3 is CASSPLERLFF. Incomplete CDR3 DNA: TGTGCCAGCAGTCCCCTCGAA.

This clone has only a few counts. Gene names and germline refer to mouse. The CDR3 goes on 4 residues after the read ends, and that part is filled in from the germline J gene. The chain combines TRBV13-3 with TRBJ2-7; possibly TRBD1 for D (5 bases). Germline CDR1 is NNHDY and CDR2 is SYVADS. CDR3 length equals 12 residues. The sequenced CDR3 bases are TGTGCCAGCAGTATGGACAATTAT. It encodes CASSMDNY. The CDR3 in full is CASSMDNYEQYF.

Notes on this clone: Gene names and germline refer to mouse. The missing CDR3 end, 4 residues past where the read stops, is filled in from the germline J gene. V gene TRBV13-1 combines with J gene TRBJ2-1; D not resolved. Germline assignment: CDR1 NSHNY and CDR2 SYGAGN. The V and J ends lost 0 bases and 2 bases respectively, with 9 bases between them. This CDR3 is built from 15 residues. The CDR3 bases that were read are TGTGCCAGCAGTGATGCAGAAGAGGACTATGCT. Translating it yields CASSDAEEDYA. In full, the CDR3 reads CASSDAEEDYAEQFF.

This clone has more than one count but fewer than ten. Mouse gene names apply. The sequence runs out 4 residues before the end of the CDR3; the remainder is reconstructed from the germline J gene. V usage is TRBV3 and J usage is TRBJ2-2; 8 positions agree with TRBD1. Germline V lookup: CDR1 SNHLY, CDR2 FYNGKV (reference sequence). The CDR3 contains 15 residues. V gave up 2 bases and J gave up 3 bases; unmatched junction bases: 2. This CDR3 reads CASSLRTGHTGQLYF. CDR3 bases read: TGTGCCAGCAGCTTAAGGACAGGGCACACCGGG.

To note about this clone: Gene names refer to mouse genes. The read ends 4 residues early relative to the CDR3; the germline J gene fills the gap. The chain links TRBV3 to TRBJ2-5; a weak D match, TRBD1 (6 bases). The CDR3 totals 15 residues. V lost 5 bases and J 0 bases, leaving 12 bases between the germline ends. Germline CDR1 SNHLY, CDR2 FYNGKV (reference sequence). The covered CDR3 bases are TGTGCCAGCAGCCCCCGGGACACTAACCAAGAC. It yields the protein CASSPRDTNQD. In full, the CDR3 is CASSPRDTNQDTQYF.

A note on this clone: Mouse gene names apply. Sequencing ends 4 residues short of the CDR3 end; the germline J gene provides the rest. The chain employs TRBV13-3 and TRBJ1-4; D uncertain. This CDR3 is built from 14 residues. Germline loops: CDR1 NNHDY, CDR2 SYVADS. Trimming took off 3 bases at V and 1 base at J, with 7 bases between the two ends. The CDR3 loop reads CASSADTSNERLFF. The DNA read from the CDR3 is TGTGCCAGCAGTGCTGACACTTCCAACGAA.

This clone was counted between two and nine times. The gene names given are mouse names. The read gets to within 4 residues of the CDR3 end, and the germline J gene fills in the rest. The chain couples TRBV13-2 to TRBJ1-2; D not certain. The CDR3 totals 14 residues. Trimming removed 1 base from V and 0 bases from J, with 7 bases in between. In germline, CDR1 is NNHNN, CDR2 SYGAGS (reference sequence). CDR3 protein: CASGDWGSNSDYTF. The sequenced part of the CDR3 DNA is TGTGCCAGCGGTGATTGGGGTTCAAACTCC.

About this clone itself: Gene and germline names: mouse. The read terminates 4 residues ahead of where the CDR3 ends, so the germline J gene completes it. The chain carries TRBV13-3 and TRBJ2-7, with a tentative D call TRBD1 (6 bases). Germline loops: CDR1 NNHDY, CDR2 SYVADS. CDR3 length: 13 amino acids. Trimming left V 4 bases short and J 3 bases short, with 11 bases between. The CDR3: CASSLGHLYEQYF. The DNA read from the CDR3 is TGTGCCAGCAGTCTGGGACACCTCTAT.

Points on this clone: Any gene name here is a mouse gene name. The sequenced fragment ends 4 residues before the CDR3 boundary, so the rest is inferred from the germline J gene. The J gene is TRBJ1-1, the V gene TRBV13-3, with D perhaps matching TRBD1 (5 bases). Deletions cut 7 bases from V and 0 bases from J, with 7 bases between. The germline gives CDR1 NNHDY, CDR2 SYVADS. The CDR3 totals 12 residues. CDR3 DNA, as far as it was read: TGTGCCAGCCTGGGACAGAACACA. It encodes CASLGQNT. The full CDR3 protein is CASLGQNTEVFF.

The sample holds a few counts of this clone. Genes here carry mouse names. The read finishes 4 residues shy of the CDR3 end, and the germline J gene is used to complete it. The chain is built from TRBV19 and TRBJ2-1; 12 bases match TRBD2. Germline V lookup: CDR1 FNHDT, CDR2 SITEND (reference sequence). The CDR3 covers 15 residues. V lost 6 bases and J lost 4; bases outside the gene matches: 5. CDR3 sequence: CASTRLGGHYAEQFF. CDR3 DNA (partial): TGTGCCAGCACCCGACTGGGGGGGCATTATGCT.

This clone has only a few counts. The genes and germline here are from mouse. The CDR3 end falls 4 residues outside the read, so it is completed with the germline J gene. The rearrangement links TRBV1 to TRBJ2-7; 11 bases line up with TRBD2. With 0 bases clipped from V and 3 bases from J, the junction kept 4 bases outside the gene matches. Germline CDR1 is NSQYPW and CDR2 is LRSPGD (reference sequence). This CDR3 spans 16 amino acids. Here the CDR3 reads CTCSAEQGTGGYEQYF. CDR3 bases read: TGCACCTGCAGTGCAGAACAGGGGACTGGGGGCTAT. Variable domain in full (rest from reference TRBV1 and TRBJ2-7): VTLLEQNPRWRLVPRGQAVNLRCILKNSQYPWMSWYQQDLQKQLQWLFTLRSPGDKEVKSLPGADYLATRVTDTELRLQVANMSQGRTLYCTCSAEQGTGGYEQYFGPGTRLTVL.

This clone was recorded many times. Mouse germline and gene names are used. The read is 4 residues too short to cover the CDR3 end, so that end is filled in from the germline J gene. The V gene is TRBV13-3, the J gene TRBJ2-1, with TRBD2 identical over 8 bases. V was pared by 5 bases and J by 3 bases, with 4 bases of the junction left unmatched. The CDR3 loop spans 14 amino acids. The germline V gene has CDR1 NNHDY and CDR2 SYVADS. The CDR3 bases that were read are TGTGCCAGCAGGCGGACTGGGCTCTATGCT. This gives the protein CASRRTGLYA. The CDR3 in full is CASRRTGLYAEQFF.

This clone appeared a few times. The genes are named according to mouse. The CDR3 end falls 4 residues outside the read, so it is completed with the germline J gene. This chain links TRBV1 with TRBJ2-1; possible D gene TRBD2, 5 bases. The germline gives CDR1 NSQYPW, CDR2 LRSPGD (reference sequence). This CDR3 is 15 amino acids long. V dropped 0 bases and J dropped 3 bases, with 9 bases sitting between them. The CDR3: CTCSADWGLYAEQFF. The part of the CDR3 DNA that was read is TGCACCTGCAGTGCAGATTGGGGTCTCTATGCT.

Details on this clone: The listed genes are named as in mouse. The read gets to within 4 residues of the CDR3 end, and the germline J gene fills in the rest. This rearrangement joins TRBV13-3 to TRBJ2-4; D possibly corresponds to TRBD1 (5 bases). The germline V gene has CDR1 NNHDY and CDR2 SYVADS. The CDR3 loop spans 13 amino acids. This CDR3 is CASSDRQKNTLYF. The part of the CDR3 DNA that was read is TGTGCCAGCAGTGATCGACAGAAAAAC.

Turning to this clone: All gene names here are mouse names. The CDR3 is cut off 4 residues early in the read; its end comes from the germline J gene. The V and J genes are TRBV13-2 and TRBJ2-7; 8 nucleotides agree with TRBD2. The CDR3 length is 15 residues. Germline CDR1 and CDR2: NNHNN and SYGAGS (reference sequence). J was trimmed by 0 bases and V by 2 bases; bases with no gene match: 4. The CDR3 bases that were read are TGTGCCAGCGGTGAGCCTGGGGGGAGCTCCTAT. Translation gives CASGEPGGSSY. The full CDR3 protein is CASGEPGGSSYEQYF.

This clone was counted between two and nine times. Gene labels here are mouse ones. CDR3 in amino acids: CTCRGLGGAYEQYF. CDR3 DNA (partial): TGCACCTGCAGGGGACTGGGGGGCGCCTAT. V gene TRBV1 combines with J gene TRBJ2-7, with TRBD2 matching 12 bases. The observed sequence ends 4 residues before the CDR3 terminus, with the missing tail filled in from the germline J gene. CDR3 size: 14 residues. V lost 6 bases and J lost 2; bases outside the gene matches: 2. Per the germline V gene, CDR1 is NSQYPW and CDR2 is LRSPGD (reference sequence).